This TCR beta chain appears in the sequencing data of a study of T cell responses to AZD1222 COVID-19 vaccine. Turning to the study itself: Second-dose schedules of about 4 or about 12 weeks were combined.

Per germline, CDR1 SGHTA and CDR2 FQGNSA. V shed 2 bases, J shed 7 bases, and the junction held 9 bases outside the gene matches. The CDR3 is 15 amino acids. For this clone: Its antigen is still unknown.

Using immunoSEQ multiplex PCR, the repertoire was profiled, and TCRdb retains in-frame clones only, with some absent. Altogether roughly 150,000 clones are present, roughly 91% being singletons, with the ten largest covering around 5%. The study's findings and limits: Nearly half of spike-specific TCRs reportedly go after variant regions that carry no mutations. At baseline, seropositivity was found in only a handful of AZD1222 recipients.

The sequence was collected from an adult in good health. The chain has TRBV7-2 and TRBJ2-7; 9 bases line up with TRBD2. The sequencing used peripheral blood, collected on day 0 of AZD1222 vaccination. CDR3 DNA sequence: TGTGCCAGCAGCTTAAGACTAGCGGAGACGGGGGAGCAGTACTTC. Its protein product is CASSLRLAETGEQYF.